This passage covers 26 T cell receptor beta chains from one sample sequenced in a study of cytomegalovirus exposure and HLA in healthy donors. PCR was performed using 60 Vbeta and 13 Jbeta primers. Data came from immunoSEQ multiplex PCR; TCRdb stores just in-frame clones and leaves some out. The repertoire holds approximately 120,000 clones, with approximately 80% as singletons. The sequenced sample was PBMCs. These receptors were obtained from a man aged 50-59 years in good health and CMV-seronegative.

This chain uses TRBV5-1 with TRBJ2-2; 9 nucleotides align to TRBD2. Losses at the gene ends were 0 bases for V and 1 base for J; bases not matched to a gene: 4. The CDR3 covers 17 residues. The germline V gene encodes CDR1 SGHRS and CDR2 YFSETQ. The CDR3 here is CASSLGATSGNTGELFF. Written as DNA, the CDR3 is TGCGCCAGCAGCTTGGGGGCGACTAGCGGGAACACCGGGGAGCTGTTTTTT.

The V call is TRBV4-1, the J call TRBJ2-7; 9 bases map to TRBD2. V lost 4 bases and J lost 2; bases outside the gene matches: 3. This CDR3 region has 14 residues. Germline values: CDR1 MGHRA, CDR2 YSYEKL. CDR3 in amino acids: CASSLIAGAYEQYV. CDR3 in DNA: TGCGCCAGCAGCCTGATAGCGGGGGCCTACGAGCAGTACGTC.

CDR3 coding DNA: TGTGCCATCAGTGGGAGACAGGGCAATCAGCCCCAGCATTTT. Its protein is CAISGRQGNQPQHF. The V call is TRBV10-3, the J call TRBJ1-5; maybe TRBD1 (6 bases). The CDR3 loop spans 14 amino acids. Germline CDR1 ENHRY, CDR2 SYGVKD. Trimming stripped 4 bases from V and 2 bases from J, with 9 bases between.

The chain combines TRBV9 with TRBJ1-2, with D possibly being TRBD1 (6 bases). Germline V lookup: CDR1 SGDLS, CDR2 YYNGEE. The CDR3 has 14 residues. V was pared by 0 bases and J by 5 bases, with 11 bases between. CDR3 in DNA: TGTGCCAGCAGCGTAGGGACAGAGATTTATGGCTACACCTTC. It translates to CASSVGTEIYGYTF.

This clone has only one observation. The chain has TRBV7-3 and TRBJ2-2; 8 bases match TRBD1. There are 16 residues in the CDR3. The junction had 6 bases not matched to a gene; V was cut back by 1 base and J by 5 bases. Germline V gene data show CDR1 as SGHTA and CDR2 as FQGTGA. This CDR3 reads CASSLNPQGATGELFF. The CDR3 DNA is TGTGCCAGCAGCTTAAACCCTCAGGGGGCGACCGGGGAGCTGTTTTTT.

This rearrangement joins TRBV2 to TRBJ2-1; TRBD2 matches at 8 bases. CDR3 length equals 17 residues. The V gene end was trimmed by 6 bases and the J gene end by 7 bases; junction bases not matched to a gene: 17. Germline-derived CDR1 and CDR2 are SNHLY and FYNNEI. Here the CDR3 DNA reads TGTGCCAGCAGCCGATCTAGCGGGCTACTCATATCAAATGAGCAGTTCTTC. As protein: CASSRSSGLLISNEQFF.

The V gene is TRBV6-6, the J gene TRBJ1-1; 10 positions agree with TRBD1. This CDR3 is 13 amino acids long. The V and J ends lost 2 bases and 6 bases, in that order; junction bases with no gene match: 0. The V gene's germline CDR1 is MNHNY and CDR2 SVGAGI (reference sequence). This CDR3 reads CASSYGQGAEAFF. As DNA, the CDR3 is TGTGCCAGCAGTTACGGACAGGGGGCTGAAGCTTTCTTT.

The chain couples TRBV5-6 to TRBJ1-2, with D unresolved. V was clipped by 1 base and J by 5 bases, with 6 bases between them. The CDR3 is 12 residues long. Germline CDR1 and CDR2: SGHDT and YYEEEE. The CDR3 protein is CASSLPGYGYTF. The CDR3 DNA sequence: TGTGCCAGCAGCTTGCCCGGGTATGGCTACACCTTC.

This clone showed up just once. The J gene is TRBJ1-3, the V gene TRBV11-2; 7 bases are a match to TRBD1. The length of the CDR3 is 16 residues. V was pared by 2 bases and J by 0 bases, with 4 bases of the junction left unmatched. Germline V lookup: CDR1 SGHAT, CDR2 FQNNGV. The DNA for the CDR3 is TGTGCCAGCAGCTTAAACAGGGGAAGCTCTGGAAACACCATATATTTT. Translation: CASSLNRGSSGNTIYF.

The chain combines TRBV5-5 with TRBJ2-7; 7 positions match TRBD2. Germline V gives CDR1 SGHKS, CDR2 YYEKEE (reference sequence). The CDR3 consists of 15 residues. With 3 bases clipped from V and 0 bases from J, the junction kept 6 bases outside the gene matches. The CDR3: CASSSGTTLSYEQYF. CDR3 nucleotide sequence: TGTGCCAGCAGCTCCGGGACTACCCTCTCCTACGAGCAGTACTTC.

This clone was counted only a few times. The gene calls are TRBV10-1 and TRBJ1-4; no definite D call. V was clipped by 3 bases and J by 7 bases, with 18 bases between them. Germline V gene sequence: CDR1 WNHNN, CDR2 SYGVQD (reference sequence). This CDR3 spans 16 amino acids. CDR3 bases: TGCGCCAGCAGTGAAAGTGGGCCAGTGGGCAGTGAAAAACTGTTTTTT. Translation: CASSESGPVGSEKLFF.

J is TRBJ1-5 and V is TRBV2, with D uncertain. Deletions cut 3 bases from V and 2 bases from J, with 2 bases between. This CDR3 region has 12 residues. In germline, CDR1 is SNHLY, CDR2 FYNNEI. CDR3 sequence: CASSDGNQPQHF. CDR3 DNA: TGTGCCAGCAGTGACGGCAATCAGCCCCAGCATTTT.

The rearrangement joins TRBV6-5 to TRBJ1-1; 8 positions match TRBD1. The trim removed 5 bases at V and 7 bases at J, leaving 9 bases unmatched. Germline CDR1 reads MNHEY; CDR2 reads SVGAGI. The CDR3 totals 14 residues. CDR3 sequence: CASSPPDRAGEAFF. The CDR3, as DNA: TGTGCCAGCAGTCCGCCGGACAGGGCTGGTGAAGCTTTCTTT.

This clone has more than one count but fewer than ten. The chain employs TRBV9 and TRBJ2-6; D is ambiguous. V was shortened by 6 bases and J by 4 bases, with 8 bases between the two germline ends. Germline V lookup: CDR1 SGDLS, CDR2 YYNGEE. This CDR3 region has 13 residues. The CDR3 protein is CASTLPGANVLTF. The DNA of the CDR3 is TGTGCCAGCACCCTCCCCGGGGCCAACGTCCTGACTTTC.

This sequence joins TRBV6-5 and TRBJ1-1; 11 nucleotides match TRBD1. The CDR3 has 14 residues. The V and J ends lost 6 bases and 5 bases, in that order; junction bases with no gene match: 5. Germline CDR1 is MNHEY and CDR2 is SVGAGI. The CDR3 sequence is CASRWTGGPTEAFF. The CDR3 DNA follows: TGTGCCAGCAGATGGACAGGGGGCCCGACTGAAGCTTTCTTT.

The chain is built from TRBV2 and TRBJ2-7; D possibly corresponds to TRBD1 (6 bases). Germline V gene lookup returns CDR1 SNHLY and CDR2 FYNNEI. The CDR3 extends over 12 amino acids. Between the trimmed V and J ends, which lost 5 bases and 5 bases, there was a span of 10 bases. CDR3 protein: CASSLQGNEQYF. DNA for the CDR3: TGTGCCAGCAGTTTACAGGGAAACGAGCAGTACTTC. Complete variable domain (other parts from reference TRBV2 and TRBJ2-7): EPEVTQTPSHQVTQMGQEVILRCVPISNHLYFYWYRQILGQKVEFLVSFYNNEISEKSEIFDDQFSVERPDGSNFTLKIRSTKLEDSAMYFCASSLQGNEQYFGPGTRLTVT.

The chain recombines TRBV6-5 with TRBJ2-7; D not resolved. There are 15 residues in the CDR3. Germline V lookup: CDR1 MNHEY, CDR2 SVGAGI. With 0 bases removed from V and 3 bases from J, the gap between germline ends came to 12 bases. The chain's CDR3 is CASSYSIGPYYEQYV. The CDR3, as DNA: TGTGCCAGCAGTTACTCGATCGGCCCGTACTACGAGCAGTACGTC.

This clone came up a few times. The chain carries TRBV6-6 and TRBJ1-5; possible D gene TRBD1, 5 bases. Germline V gene data show CDR1 as MNHNY and CDR2 as SVGAGI (reference sequence). The CDR3 sequence is 14 residues long. V was pared by 10 bases and J by 2 bases, with 15 bases between. In DNA form, the CDR3 reads TGTGCCACCCAAGGGGAGGGAGGCAATCAGCCCCAGCATTTT. Translation: CATQGEGGNQPQHF.

As for this clone: Other DNA sequences in the same sample also yield this CDR3. The V gene is TRBV5-4, the J gene TRBJ1-2, with D maybe TRBD1 (5 bases). The CDR3 contains 12 residues. Per germline, CDR1 SGHNT and CDR2 YYREEE (reference sequence). V shed 4 bases and J shed 4 bases, with 8 bases lying between them. CDR3 region: CASSLDSYGYTF. DNA for the CDR3: TGTGCCAGCAGCCTAGACAGCTATGGCTACACCTTC.

The table lists this clone with a few counts. V gene TRBV7-2 combines with J gene TRBJ1-6; D is uncertain. This CDR3 is built from 12 residues. The V end lost 8 bases, the J end lost 5 bases, and 7 bases lay between the germline ends. CDR1 is SGHTA, CDR2 FQGNSA, per germline. The CDR3 coding sequence is TGTGCCAGCTGCACGGATAATTCACCCCTCCACTTT. Its protein is CASCTDNSPLHF.

This clone has more than one count but fewer than ten. V gene TRBV6-5 combines with J gene TRBJ2-5, with 8 bases aligning to TRBD1. Germline trimming cut 5 bases from V and 7 bases from J; bases unmatched to any gene: 9. Germline V gene lookup returns CDR1 MNHEY and CDR2 SVGAGI. The CDR3 consists of 14 residues. CDR3 amino acids: CASSPRGQGGTQYF. CDR3 nucleotide sequence: TGTGCCAGCAGTCCCAGGGGGCAGGGTGGGACCCAGTACTTC.

The rearrangement uses TRBV18 and TRBJ1-5, with D maybe TRBD1 (6 bases). The V end lost 5 bases, the J end lost 2 bases, and 16 bases lay between the germline ends. Germline CDR1 and CDR2: KGHSH and LQKENI. There are 16 residues in the CDR3. For the CDR3, the DNA is TGTGCCAGCTCAGCGGTGGGCAGGGGTGGCAATCAGCCCCAGCATTTT. This codes for CASSAVGRGGNQPQHF.

This chain links TRBV28 with TRBJ1-4, with D perhaps matching TRBD1 (6 bases). Germline CDR1 MDHEN, CDR2 SYDVKM. CDR3 length: 14 amino acids. V gave up 8 bases and J gave up 4 bases, with 14 bases separating them. CDR3 region: CASGITGYNEKLFF. The CDR3 region has the DNA TGTGCCAGCGGCATCACAGGGTATAATGAAAAACTGTTTTTT.

The J gene is TRBJ2-2, the V gene TRBV28; TRBD1 might be the D (6 bases). The CDR3 contains 15 residues. CDR1 is MDHEN and CDR2 is SYDVKM in the germline V gene. Between the trimmed V and J ends, which lost 6 bases and 3 bases, there was a span of 14 bases. Here the CDR3 DNA reads TGTGCCAGCAGCTCGTACAGGGCATACACCGGGGAGCTGTTTTTT. Amino acids: CASSSYRAYTGELFF.

The chain links TRBV6-5 to TRBJ1-3; D is uncertain. Looked up from germline, CDR1 is MNHEY and CDR2 is SVGAGI. V was clipped by 4 bases and J by 1 base, with 5 bases between them. This CDR3 spans 13 amino acids. As DNA, the CDR3 is TGTGCCAGCAGTTCGGGTTCTGGAAACACCATATATTTT. Encoded protein: CASSSGSGNTIYF.

The rearrangement links TRBV7-9 to TRBJ2-1; the D is unclear. This CDR3 is 15 amino acids long. V lost 5 bases to trimming and J lost 6 bases, with 17 bases between them. Germline-derived CDR1 and CDR2 are SEHNR and FQNEAQ (reference sequence). The CDR3 coding sequence is TGTGCCAGCAGCCCCCCCTTCAGGTATGGCAATGAGCAGTTCTTC. Protein product: CASSPPFRYGNEQFF.